This TCR beta chain was identified in a study of T cell repertoires in cytomegalovirus infection. At the level of the study: HLA-B-restricted CMV epitopes that are well studied, plus recently identified HLA-C-restricted ones, were used by the study.

A word on this clonotype: Its antigen is unknown.

One entry per CDR3 protein results from TCRdb running MiXCR on the reads. The sample has 40,000 to 60,000 distinct CDR3 sequences, about 21% seen once. CDR3 length: 14 amino acids. V lost 0 bases to trimming and J lost 5 bases, with 12 bases between them. CDR1 is SGHRS, CDR2 YFSETQ, per germline. The sequence was obtained from a human donor in good health (CMV status not recorded). Some clones in this sample may be carry-over from other donors' samples. This sequence joins TRBV5-1 and TRBJ2-7; maybe TRBD2 (5 bases). The sample was CD8+ T cells from cultured PBMCs, taken from culture after CMV antigen stimulation. The DNA for the CDR3 is TGCGCCAGCAGCTTGGGTGGGAGTATGGACGAGCAGTACTTC. This sequence encodes CASSLGGSMDEQYF. The variable domain in full, completed from reference TRBV5-1 and TRBJ2-7, reads KAGVTQTPRYLIKTRGQQVTLSCSPISGHRSVSWYQQTPGQGLQFLFEYFSETQRNKGNFPGRFSGRQFSNSRSEMNVSTLELGDSALYLCASSLGGSMDEQYFGPGTRLTVT.